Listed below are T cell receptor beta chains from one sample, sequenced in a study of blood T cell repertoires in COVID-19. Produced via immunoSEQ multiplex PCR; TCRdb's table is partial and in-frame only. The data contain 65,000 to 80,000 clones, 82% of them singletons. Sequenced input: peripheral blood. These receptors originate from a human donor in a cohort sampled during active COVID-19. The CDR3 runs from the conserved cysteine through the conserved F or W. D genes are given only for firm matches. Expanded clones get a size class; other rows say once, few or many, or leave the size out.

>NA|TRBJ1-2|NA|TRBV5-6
TGTGCCAGCAGGCCGGCGGGAGGCGAGCGGGGCTACACCTTC
CASRPAGGERGYTF
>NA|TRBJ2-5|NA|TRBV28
TGTGCCAGCAGTTGGCGGGAGACCCAGTACTTC
CASSWRETQYF
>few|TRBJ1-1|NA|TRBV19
TGTGCCAGTAGTATTGGGGTGGCAGGGGAAATGGACACTGAAGCTTTCTTT
CASSIGVAGEMDTEAFF
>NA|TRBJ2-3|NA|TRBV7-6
TGTGCCAGCAGCAACCTGGGGCTCGTCACAGATACGCAGTATTTT
CASSNLGLVTDTQYF
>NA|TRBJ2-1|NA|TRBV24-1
TGTGCCACCAGTGATTTGCGTCAGGGGATTAATAATGAGCAGTTCTTC
CATSDLRQGINNEQFF
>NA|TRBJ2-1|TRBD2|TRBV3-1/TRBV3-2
TGTGCCAGCAGCCAAGAAACCGGGACTAGCGGGGGAGGTTGGGGTGAGCAGTTCTTC
CASSQETGTSGGGWGEQFF
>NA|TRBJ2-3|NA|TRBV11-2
TGTGCCAGCAGCTTGCTGTCAGGGCGCACAGATACGCAGTATTTT
CASSLLSGRTDTQYF
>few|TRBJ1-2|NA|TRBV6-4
TGTGCCAGCAGTGAATCGCCAGGGGTGAACTATGGCTACACCTTC
CASSESPGVNYGYTF
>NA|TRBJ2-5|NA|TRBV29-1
TGCAGCGTTGAAGATCGAGAGTTTCGGGAGACCCAGTACTTC
CSVEDREFRETQYF
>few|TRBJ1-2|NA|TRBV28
TGTGCCAGCAGTTTACCACAGGGCAACTATGGCTACACCTTC
CASSLPQGNYGYTF
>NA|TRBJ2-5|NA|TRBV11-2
TGTGCCAGCAGCTTACTAGTAGGAGAGACCCAGTACTTC
CASSLLVGETQYF
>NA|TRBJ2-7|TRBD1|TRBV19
TGTGCCAGCCATCCGGGACAGGGGCCATTGGTTCAGTACTTC
CASHPGQGPLVQYF
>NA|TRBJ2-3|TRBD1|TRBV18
TGTGCCAGCTCACGACAGGGGAGTATAGATACGCAGTATTTT
CASSRQGSIDTQYF
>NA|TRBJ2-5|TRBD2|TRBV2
TGTGCCAGCGTTGAGGCGGGGGGAGAGGAGACCCAGTACTTC
CASVEAGGEETQYF
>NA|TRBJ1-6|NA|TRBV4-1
TGCGCCAGCAGCTTTTCGATCCCGAGCTCCTATAATTCACCCCTCCACTTT
CASSFSIPSSYNSPLHF
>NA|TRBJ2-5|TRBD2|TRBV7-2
TGTGCCAGCAGCTTACGAACTAGCGGGTACCAAGAGACCCAGTACTTC
CASSLRTSGYQETQYF
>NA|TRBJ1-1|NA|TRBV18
TGTGCCAGCTCAACGAGTATGGACATTTTGAACACTGAAGCTTTCTTT
CASSTSMDILNTEAFF
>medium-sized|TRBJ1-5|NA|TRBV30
TGTGCCTGGAGTGCTCAGGGAGGACGTCAGCCCCAGCATTTT
CAWSAQGGRQPQHF
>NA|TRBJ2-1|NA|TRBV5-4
TGTGCCAGCAGCGGGGGAGGAGCTCGAGAGCAGTTCTTC
CASSGGGAREQFF
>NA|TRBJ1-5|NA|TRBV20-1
TGCAGTGCTAGTCGCGGGGGGTTGGGGAGCGATCAGCCCCAGCATTTT
CSASRGGLGSDQPQHF
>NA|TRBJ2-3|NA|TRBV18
TGTGCCAGCTCAAGTCCGGGACAAGGCACAGATACGCAGTATTTT
CASSSPGQGTDTQYF
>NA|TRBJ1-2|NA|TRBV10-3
TGTGCCATCAGTGAGGGGGCGAGCGGCTACACCTTC
CAISEGASGYTF
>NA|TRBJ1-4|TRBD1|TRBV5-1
TGCGCCAGCAGCCAAACCGGGACAGGGGTTGAAAAACTGTTTTTT
CASSQTGTGVEKLFF
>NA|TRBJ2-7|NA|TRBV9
TGTGCCAGCAGCGCTGGAGACTACGAGCAGTACTTC
CASSAGDYEQYF
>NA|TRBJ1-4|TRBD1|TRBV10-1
TGCGCCAGCAGTGAGGGACAGGGCGAAGAAAAACTGTTTTTT
CASSEGQGEEKLFF
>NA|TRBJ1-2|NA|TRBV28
TGTGCCAGCAGTTTAGGCGGTATCTATGGCTACACCTTC
CASSLGGIYGYTF
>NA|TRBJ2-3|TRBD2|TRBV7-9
TGTGCCAGCAGCTTCGGACTAGCGGGGGGCCTTGATACGCAGTATTTT
CASSFGLAGGLDTQYF
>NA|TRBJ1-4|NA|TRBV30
TGTGCCTGGCTACAGGAGCGGGGGACTAAAAGCATCGCAAAACTGTTTTTT
CAWLQERGTKSIAKLFF
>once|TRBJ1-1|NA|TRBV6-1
TGTGCCAGCAGTGAACTGGGGCTGGACACTGAAGCTTTCTTT
CASSELGLDTEAFF
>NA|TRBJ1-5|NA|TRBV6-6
TGTGCCAGCGAGGGAGGGAGAGATCAGCCCCAGCATTTT
CASEGGRDQPQHF
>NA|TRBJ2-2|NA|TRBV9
TGTGCCAGCAGCGTAGTGCAGGACACCGGGGAGCTGTTTTTT
CASSVVQDTGELFF
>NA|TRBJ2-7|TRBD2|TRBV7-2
TGTGCCAGCAGCTTATGGGGGGGGGACGACCACGAGCAGTACTTC
CASSLWGGDDHEQYF
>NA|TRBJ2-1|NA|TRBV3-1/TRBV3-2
TGTGCCAGCAGCCTCCGGGGGTTACGGTTGGATGAGCAGTTCTTC
CASSLRGLRLDEQFF
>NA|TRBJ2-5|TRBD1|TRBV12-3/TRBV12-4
TGTGCCAGCAGCGGACAGGAGGAAGAGGCCCAGTACTTC
CASSGQEEEAQYF
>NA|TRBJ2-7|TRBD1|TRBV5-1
TGCGCCAGCAGCGTTCCCCGGGACAGCTCCTACGAGCAGTACTTC
CASSVPRDSSYEQYF
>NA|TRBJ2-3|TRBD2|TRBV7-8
TGTGCCACCCGGGGGGGGATCACAGATACGCAGTATTTT
CATRGGITDTQYF
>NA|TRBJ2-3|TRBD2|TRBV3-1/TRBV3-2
TGTGCCAGCAGCCACTACCGAGGGAGCGGGGGCACAGATACGCAGTATTTT
CASSHYRGSGGTDTQYF
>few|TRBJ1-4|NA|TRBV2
TGTGCCAGCAGTGAAGCGCGCAGGCCCGAAACCCATTTT
CASSEARRPETHF
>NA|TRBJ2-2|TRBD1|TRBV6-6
TGTGCCAGCAGTCCCACAGGGGTAGGCACCGGGGAGCTGTTTTTT
CASSPTGVGTGELFF
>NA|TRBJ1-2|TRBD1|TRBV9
TGTGCCAGCAGCGTAAGGGACAGGGGCCACTATGGCTACACCTTC
CASSVRDRGHYGYTF